Shown below are 14 T cell receptor beta chains from a single sample sequenced in a study of glioma-infiltrating T cells after dendritic cell vaccination. The sample's time point: after dendritic cell vaccination, including at tumor progression/relapse. The method was immunoSEQ multiplex PCR; TCRdb's version includes in-frame clones alone and lacks a portion of them. The table records about 9,200 clones, roughly 77% of them present only once. The sample consisted of blood, taken after dendritic cell vaccination. These receptors all come from a human donor with glioblastoma.

This clone was observed a single time. V and J are TRBV29-1 and TRBJ1-1; D is uncertain. The germline CDR1 and CDR2 sequences are SQVTM and ANQGSEA. The germline V and J ends were trimmed by 7 bases and 2 bases, with 5 bases remaining between them. The CDR3 extends over 10 amino acids. This chain's CDR3 is CSAQNTEAFF. DNA of the CDR3: TGCAGCGCCCAAAACACTGAAGCTTTCTTT.

This CDR3 is CASSIAPGLAGEQYF. The CDR3 DNA sequence: TGTGCCAGTAGTATCGCCCCGGGACTAGCGGGTGAGCAGTACTTC. The chain employs TRBV19 and TRBJ2-7; the match to TRBD2 covers 12 bases. The trim removed 3 bases at V and 7 bases at J, leaving 7 bases unmatched. Germline loops: CDR1 LNHDA, CDR2 SQIVND (reference sequence). CDR3 length: 15 amino acids.

CDR3 amino acids: CATSGTGGYEQYF. The CDR3 DNA reads as TGTGCCACCTCCGGGACAGGGGGCTACGAGCAGTACTTC. V gene TRBV27 combines with J gene TRBJ2-7, with 11 bases matching TRBD1. The V gene end was trimmed by 10 bases and the J gene end by 3 bases; junction bases not matched to a gene: 5. Germline CDR1 is MNHEY and CDR2 is SMNVEV (reference sequence). This CDR3 comprises 13 residues.

This sequence joins TRBV9 and TRBJ2-3; 9 bases line up with TRBD2. From germline, CDR1 is SGDLS and CDR2 YYNGEE. Unmatched junction bases numbered 17, after V lost 6 bases and J lost 3 bases. This CDR3 has 18 residues. As DNA, the CDR3 is TGTGCCAGCACCGCAAGGATCACTAGCGGGCTAAATACAGATACGCAGTATTTT. This sequence encodes CASTARITSGLNTDTQYF.

This clone has only one observation. The V call is TRBV9, the J call TRBJ1-1; no clear D. Trimming took 3 bases from V and 0 from J, leaving 9 bases between them. CDR1 SGDLS and CDR2 YYNGEE come from the germline V gene. This CDR3 comprises 14 residues. In nucleotides, the CDR3 is TGTGCCAGCAGCGCGACACAAATGAACACTGAAGCTTTCTTT. This encodes CASSATQMNTEAFF.

The rearrangement joins TRBV27 to TRBJ2-1; 8 nucleotides match TRBD2. This CDR3 has 15 residues. The J segment lost 10 bases and the V segment lost 5 bases, leaving 13 bases of the junction unmatched. Per the germline V gene, CDR1 is MNHEY and CDR2 is SMNVEV (reference sequence). CDR3 protein: CASSPMAGGLREQFF. CDR3 nucleotide sequence: TGTGCCAGCAGTCCAATGGCGGGAGGTTTGCGCGAGCAGTTCTTC.

This sequence joins TRBV7-2 and TRBJ2-5; TRBD2 aligns across 11 bases. This CDR3 is built from 16 residues. The junction had 6 bases not matched to a gene; V was cut back by 1 base and J by 5 bases. Germline values: CDR1 SGHTA, CDR2 FQGNSA. The CDR3 coding sequence is TGTGCCAGCAGCTTAGGGGAGACTAGCGGGACCGAGACCCAGTACTTC. Protein product: CASSLGETSGTETQYF.

This sequence joins TRBV10-3 and TRBJ2-5, with TRBD1 matching 7 bases. This CDR3 has 13 residues. The trim removed 3 bases at V and 7 bases at J, leaving 5 bases unmatched. Germline values: CDR1 ENHRY, CDR2 SYGVKD. The chain's CDR3 is CAISEAGGGTQYF. The CDR3 DNA reads as TGTGCCATCAGTGAAGCAGGGGGTGGGACCCAGTACTTC.

The genes are TRBV6-1 and TRBJ2-7; 9 bases are a match to TRBD2. After removal of 4 bases from V and 2 bases from J, the junction contained 6 bases not matched to a gene. Germline V gene data show CDR1 as MNHNS and CDR2 as SASEGT. CDR3 length: 15 residues. CDR3 loop: CASSGDSGRTYEQYF. DNA of the CDR3: TGTGCCAGCAGTGGGGATAGCGGGAGAACCTACGAGCAGTACTTC.

The chain employs TRBV21-1 and TRBJ2-3; the table's D call, TRBD2, was not checked against the DNA. TRBV21-1 is assigned pseudogene status. This CDR3 has 18 amino acids. CDR3 loop: CASPRLAGGHKRTDTQYF. In DNA form, the CDR3 reads TGTGCCAGCCCACGACTAGCGGGAGGCCACAAAAGGACAGATACGCAGTATTTT.

This clone was detected a few times. J is TRBJ2-7 and V is TRBV6-1; D not certain. The germline V gene has CDR1 MNHNS and CDR2 SASEGT. The length of the CDR3 is 14 residues. The V end was cut by 0 bases, the J end by 7 bases, with 13 bases between. Here the CDR3 reads CASSEALPTEEQYF. In DNA form, the CDR3 reads TGTGCCAGCAGTGAAGCGCTTCCAACGGAGGAGCAGTACTTC.

The J gene is TRBJ1-4, the V gene TRBV27, with 10 bases identical to TRBD1. The V and J ends lost 1 base and 4 bases, in that order; junction bases with no gene match: 9. The V gene's germline CDR1 is MNHEY and CDR2 SMNVEV (reference sequence). CDR3 size: 18 residues. The CDR3 is CASSLLGQGTSVNEKLFF. In DNA form, the CDR3 reads TGTGCCAGCAGTTTATTGGGACAGGGGACGTCCGTTAATGAAAAACTGTTTTTT. The full variable domain, its missing parts supplied by reference TRBV27 and TRBJ1-4, is EAQVTQNPRYLITVTGKKLTVTCSQNMNHEYMSWYRQDPGLGLRQIYYSMNVEVTDKGDVPEGYKVSRKEKRNFPLILESPSPNQTSLYFCASSLLGQGTSVNEKLFFGSGTQLSVL.

The V call is TRBV30, the J call TRBJ2-5, with a possible D match to TRBD2 (5 bases). The CDR3 totals 14 residues. V was clipped by 7 bases and J by 7 bases, with 22 bases between them. Looked up from germline, CDR1 is GTSNPN and CDR2 is SVGIG (reference sequence). CDR3 bases: TGTGCCTTATTATCCGGGATTCTAAAGGGGACCCAGTACTTC. Its translation is CALLSGILKGTQYF.

The chain uses TRBV5-4 and TRBJ2-7; TRBD1 matches at 8 bases. V lost 4 bases to trimming and J lost 3 bases; unmatched junction nucleotides: 6. The CDR3 sequence is 14 residues long. CDR1 is SGHNT and CDR2 is YYREEE in the germline V gene (reference sequence). The CDR3 here is CASSPGQDSYEQYF. The CDR3 nucleotides are TGTGCCAGCAGCCCGGGACAGGACAGCTACGAGCAGTACTTC.